These 11 T cell receptor beta chains came from one sample sequenced in a study of PD-1 blockade in mismatch repair-deficient tumors. The repertoire was sequenced with immunoSEQ multiplex PCR; TCRdb's copy has only in-frame clones and lacks some. The sample lists some 100,000 clones, over 75% seen once, with 6.3% in the top ten. The sample in question was peripheral blood, obtained roughly eight months after starting pembrolizumab. Source of these receptors: an adult with mismatch repair-deficient cancer.

V gene TRBV4-2 combines with J gene TRBJ1-2, with D possibly matching TRBD1 (5 bases). CDR1 LGHNA and CDR2 YNFKEQ come from the germline V gene. Trimming cost V 1 base and J 8 bases, with 14 bases left between them. The CDR3 spans 14 residues. As DNA, the CDR3 is TGTGCCAGCAGCCAAGGTATCCTCGAGGGGGGCTACACCTTC. Its protein product is CASSQGILEGGYTF.

V and J are TRBV4-3 and TRBJ1-4; 8 positions agree with TRBD1. Germline lookup yields CDR1 LGHNA and CDR2 YSLEER. V lost 0 bases to trimming and J lost 0 bases; unmatched junction nucleotides: 9. The CDR3 sequence is 19 residues long. The CDR3 coding sequence is TGCGCCAGCAGCCAAGACAGGGACAGGCGTCCCGCAACTAATGAAAAACTGTTTTTT. This gives the protein CASSQDRDRRPATNEKLFF.

V and J are TRBV5-1 and TRBJ2-1; D is undetermined. CDR1 is SGHRS and CDR2 is YFSETQ in the germline V gene. The CDR3 has 16 residues. V was clipped by 0 bases and J by 4 bases, with 14 bases between them. Here the CDR3 reads CASSLGSRGVYNEQFF. The CDR3 nucleotides read TGCGCCAGCAGCTTGGGGTCTCGTGGGGTGTACAATGAGCAGTTCTTC.

In its sample, this clone was seen once. V usage is TRBV5-4 and J usage is TRBJ2-1; 10 bases line up with TRBD2. CDR1 SGHNT and CDR2 YYREEE come from the germline V gene (reference sequence). The CDR3 sequence is 15 residues long. The J segment lost 6 bases and the V segment lost 5 bases, leaving 8 bases of the junction unmatched. For the CDR3, the DNA is TGTGCCAGCAGAGGGGGGGCTAGCGGGAGCAATGAGCAGTTCTTC. As protein: CASRGGASGSNEQFF.

This clone was picked up a small number of times. The chain has TRBV19 and TRBJ1-1; 7 nucleotides match TRBD1. Per the germline V gene, CDR1 is LNHDA and CDR2 is SQIVND (reference sequence). CDR3 size: 14 residues. The V segment lost 4 bases and the J segment 4 bases; nucleotides outside the gene matches: 6. In DNA form, the CDR3 reads TGTGCCAGTAGTACAGGGGGGGGGAGCACTGAAGCTTTCTTT. Amino acid sequence: CASSTGGGSTEAFF.

This clone occurred once. This sequence joins TRBV12-5 and TRBJ1-5, with TRBD1 matching over 8 bases. There are 15 residues in the CDR3. The germline V gene has CDR1 LGHNT and CDR2 FRNRAP. The ends lost 8 bases at V and 4 bases at J; junction bases unmatched: 10. CDR3 amino acids: CASTSAGTGNQPQHF. CDR3 in DNA: TGTGCTAGTACTTCAGCCGGGACAGGTAATCAGCCCCAGCATTTT.

The chain couples TRBV6-6 to TRBJ2-7, with 9 nucleotides matching TRBD2. Trimming took 7 bases from V and 5 from J; bases not matched to a gene: 15. The germline gives CDR1 MNHNY, CDR2 SVGAGI (reference sequence). The CDR3 spans 16 residues. The CDR3, as DNA: TGTGCCAGCATCAACGACGGGGCGGGAGGGCCGCACGAGCAGTACTTC. Translation gives CASINDGAGGPHEQYF.

V gene TRBV6-5 combines with J gene TRBJ1-1; the D gene is possibly TRBD1 (5 bases). Trimming removed 4 bases at V and 0 bases at J, with 6 bases between. The length of the CDR3 is 13 residues. Germline lookup yields CDR1 MNHEY and CDR2 SVGAGI. The CDR3 region is CASSSTVNTEAFF. DNA of the CDR3: TGTGCCAGCAGTTCGACAGTGAACACTGAAGCTTTCTTT.

V usage is TRBV11-3 and J usage is TRBJ2-1; D may be TRBD1 (6 bases). CDR1 and CDR2 from the germline V gene are SGHNT and YENEEA. This CDR3 contains 18 residues. The V end was cut by 4 bases, the J end by 0 bases, with 19 bases between. CDR3 loop: CASSSRGAWPVSYNEQFF. The CDR3 DNA is TGTGCCAGCAGCTCCAGGGGTGCGTGGCCCGTCTCCTACAATGAGCAGTTCTTC. The variable domain in full, completed from reference TRBV11-3 and TRBJ2-1, reads EAGVVQSPRYKIIEKKQPVAFWCNPISGHNTLYWYLQNLGQGPELLIRYENEEAVDDSQLPKDRFSAERLKGVDSTLKIQPAELGDSAVYLCASSSRGAWPVSYNEQFFGPGTRLTVL.

The chain combines TRBV6-1 with TRBJ1-2; D may be TRBD1 (6 bases). The CDR3 is 13 amino acids. Per germline, CDR1 MNHNS and CDR2 SASEGT. Trimming removed 4 bases from V and 6 bases from J, with 12 bases in between. The CDR3 region has the DNA TGTGCCAGCAGTGTCCGGGACACCGATGGCTACACCTTC. This sequence encodes CASSVRDTDGYTF.

J is TRBJ2-3 and V is TRBV30, with 8 bases fitting TRBD1. CDR3 length: 12 amino acids. CDR1 and CDR2 (germline): GTSNPN, SVGIG (reference sequence). The junction had 3 bases not matched to a gene; V was cut back by 2 bases and J by 8 bases. CDR3 in amino acids: CAWSMDRATQYF. Here the CDR3 DNA reads TGTGCCTGGAGTATGGACAGGGCTACGCAGTATTTT.